The T cell receptor beta chain under discussion was sequenced for a study of blood T cells in healthy people across ages. This clonotype was seen a few times. Its antigen is not identified. Overall study findings and caveats: Researchers said unsorted PBMCs prevented a conclusive naive versus antigen-experienced comparison.

Germline V CDR1 and CDR2: SQVTM, ANQGSEA. This CDR3 spans 14 amino acids. Trimming cost V 3 bases and J 2 bases, with 14 bases left between them. Combining a sample-barcoded 5' primer with a J-beta primer mix, a second PCR ran for roughly 6 to 12 cycles. Any given sample supplied a minimum of 3 million CDR3-containing paired-end reads. TCRdb analysed the 5' RACE reads with MiXCR anew, one entry per CDR3 protein. The table records roughly 1 million distinct CDR3 sequences, around 27% of them present only once. This sample also belongs to another study, concerning T cells of mothers and their children.

This receptor was identified in a girl aged 2-10 years in good health. The V call is TRBV29-1, the J call TRBJ2-7, with a tentative D call TRBD2 (5 bases). What was sequenced was blood. CDR3 loop: CSVEVDYPPYEQYF. CDR3 nucleotide sequence: TGCAGCGTTGAGGTAGACTACCCACCCTACGAGCAGTACTTC.